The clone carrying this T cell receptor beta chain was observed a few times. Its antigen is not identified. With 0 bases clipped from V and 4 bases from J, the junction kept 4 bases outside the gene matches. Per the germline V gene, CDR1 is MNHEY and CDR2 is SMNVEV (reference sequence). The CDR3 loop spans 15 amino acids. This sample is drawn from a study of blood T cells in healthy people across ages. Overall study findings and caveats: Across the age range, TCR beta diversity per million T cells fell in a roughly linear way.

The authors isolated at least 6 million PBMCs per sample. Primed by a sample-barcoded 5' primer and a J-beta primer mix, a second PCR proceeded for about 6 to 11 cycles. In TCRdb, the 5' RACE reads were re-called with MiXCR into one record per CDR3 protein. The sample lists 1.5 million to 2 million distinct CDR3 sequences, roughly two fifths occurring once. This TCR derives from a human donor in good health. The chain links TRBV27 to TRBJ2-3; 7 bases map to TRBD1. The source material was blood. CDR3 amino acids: CASSLSYRGADTQYF. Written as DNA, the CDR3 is TGTGCCAGCAGTTTATCTTACAGGGGTGCAGATACGCAGTATTTT.